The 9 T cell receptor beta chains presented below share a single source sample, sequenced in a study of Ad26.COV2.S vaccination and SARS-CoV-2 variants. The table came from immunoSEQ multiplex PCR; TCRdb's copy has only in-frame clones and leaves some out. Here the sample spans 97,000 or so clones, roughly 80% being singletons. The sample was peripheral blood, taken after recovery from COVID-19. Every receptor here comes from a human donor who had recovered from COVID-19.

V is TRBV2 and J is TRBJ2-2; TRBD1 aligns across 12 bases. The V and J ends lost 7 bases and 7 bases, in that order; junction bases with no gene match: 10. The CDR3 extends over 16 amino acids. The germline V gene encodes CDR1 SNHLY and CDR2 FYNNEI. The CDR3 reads CASKISGTGGIGELFF. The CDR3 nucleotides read TGTGCCAGCAAAATATCCGGGACAGGGGGCATCGGGGAGCTGTTTTTT. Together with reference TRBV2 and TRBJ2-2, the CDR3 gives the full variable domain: EPEVTQTPSHQVTQMGQEVILRCVPISNHLYFYWYRQILGQKVEFLVSFYNNEISEKSEIFDDQFSVERPDGSNFTLKIRSTKLEDSAMYFCASKISGTGGIGELFFGEGSRLTVL.

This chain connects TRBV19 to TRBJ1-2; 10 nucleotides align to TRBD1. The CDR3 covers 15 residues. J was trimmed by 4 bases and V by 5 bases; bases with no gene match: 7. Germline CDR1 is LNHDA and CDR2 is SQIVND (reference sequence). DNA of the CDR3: TGTGCCAGTAGTGATTCGGGACAGGGGCTCTATGGCTACACCTTC. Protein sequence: CASSDSGQGLYGYTF.

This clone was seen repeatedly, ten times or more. CDR3 sequence reads: CASSPLSSNYGYTF. The CDR3 coding sequence is TGTGCCAGCAGTCCGTTATCTTCTAACTATGGCTACACCTTC. This chain links TRBV2 with TRBJ1-2; no clear D. V lost 5 bases and J lost 0, with 10 bases in between. In germline, CDR1 is SNHLY, CDR2 FYNNEI. The CDR3 contains 14 residues.

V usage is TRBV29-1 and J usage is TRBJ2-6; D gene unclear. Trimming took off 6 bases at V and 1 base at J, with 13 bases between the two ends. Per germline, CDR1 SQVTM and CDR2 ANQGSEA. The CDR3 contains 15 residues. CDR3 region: CSVTVGDSGANVLTF. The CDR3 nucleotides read TGCAGCGTAACGGTCGGTGATTCTGGGGCCAACGTCCTGACTTTC.

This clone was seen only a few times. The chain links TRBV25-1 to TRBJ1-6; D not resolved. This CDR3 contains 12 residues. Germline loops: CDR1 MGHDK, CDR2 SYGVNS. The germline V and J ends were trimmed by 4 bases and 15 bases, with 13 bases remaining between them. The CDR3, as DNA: TGTGCCAGCAGTGTTGCAGGTGCCGGCCTCCACTTT. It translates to CASSVAGAGLHF.

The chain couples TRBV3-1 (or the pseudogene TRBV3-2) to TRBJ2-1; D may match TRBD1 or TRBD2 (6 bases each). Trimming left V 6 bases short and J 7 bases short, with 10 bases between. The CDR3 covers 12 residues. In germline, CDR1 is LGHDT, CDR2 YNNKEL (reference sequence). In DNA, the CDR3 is TGTGCCAGCAGGAAGGGGGGAAATGAGCAGTTCTTC. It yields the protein CASRKGGNEQFF.

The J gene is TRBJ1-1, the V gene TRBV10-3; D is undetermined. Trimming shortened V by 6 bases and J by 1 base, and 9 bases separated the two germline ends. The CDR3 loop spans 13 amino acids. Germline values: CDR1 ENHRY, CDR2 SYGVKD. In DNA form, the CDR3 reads TGTGCCATCAGCCCGGGCCAGAACACTGAAGCTTTCTTT. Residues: CAISPGQNTEAFF.

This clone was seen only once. The CDR3 bases are TGTGCCAGCAGTTACGTAGCAGAAGAGACCCAGTACTTC. It is translated as CASSYVAEETQYF. The V call is TRBV6-5, the J call TRBJ2-5; no definite D call. The V gene lost 2 bases and the J gene lost 3 bases, with 7 bases spanning the gap. Germline V gene data show CDR1 as MNHEY and CDR2 as SVGAGI. The CDR3 is 13 amino acids.

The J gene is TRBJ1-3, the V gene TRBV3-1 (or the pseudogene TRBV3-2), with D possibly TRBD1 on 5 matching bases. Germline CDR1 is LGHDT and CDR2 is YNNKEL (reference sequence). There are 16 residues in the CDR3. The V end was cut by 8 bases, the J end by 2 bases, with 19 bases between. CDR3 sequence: CASSTSQESAGNTIYF. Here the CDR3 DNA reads TGTGCCAGCTCGACCTCACAGGAGTCTGCTGGAAACACCATATATTTT.